Listed below are T cell receptor beta chains from one sample, sequenced in a study of blood T cell repertoires in COVID-19. Sequencing was performed with immunoSEQ multiplex PCR; in TCRdb, only in-frame clones are kept and a portion is missing. The sample lists about 27,000 clones, 70% to 85% occurring once. Sequencing used peripheral blood. These receptors came from a woman aged 80 or over with acute or convalescent COVID-19. Both conserved end residues are part of each CDR3. Each record gives: D gene, CDR3 length, V gene, J gene, clone size, CDR3 DNA, CDR3 protein. D genes are given only for firm matches. Clone size is stated in some rows and not others, as once, few, many or a class when expanded.

NA,17,TRBV7-9,TRBJ2-6,few,TGTGCCAGCAGCTTAGTGGGGACTGTCCCTGGGGCCAACGTCCTGACTTTC,CASSLVGTVPGANVLTF
NA,13,TRBV25-1,TRBJ2-7,NA,TGTGCCAGCTGCAACGGCGGTACCTACGAGCAGTACTTC,CASCNGGTYEQYF
NA,14,TRBV7-2,TRBJ1-3,NA,TGTGCCAGCAGCTTTGGGCCCTCTGGAAACACCATATATTTT,CASSFGPSGNTIYF
NA,13,TRBV28,TRBJ1-2,NA,TGTGCCAGCAGTTTGGGGCGGAACTATGGCTACACCTTC,CASSLGRNYGYTF
NA,15,TRBV18,TRBJ2-3,few,TGTGCCAGCTCACCACCCAGGGTAGGCACAGATACGCAGTATTTT,CASSPPRVGTDTQYF
NA,13,TRBV30,TRBJ1-5,NA,TGTGCCTGGAGCCCTTCATCGGGTCAGCCCCAGCATTTT,CAWSPSSGQPQHF
TRBD1,14,TRBV18,TRBJ1-2,NA,TGTGCCAGCTCACCTCGGACAGGTGACTATGGCTACACCTTC,CASSPRTGDYGYTF
NA,14,TRBV14,TRBJ1-2,NA,TGTGCCAGCAGCCAAGAAAAGGGGCCAGGTGGCTACACCTTC,CASSQEKGPGGYTF
TRBD1,14,TRBV24-1,TRBJ1-2,NA,TGTGCCACCAGTGATTCAGGGGGAGGCTATGGCTACACCTTC,CATSDSGGGYGYTF
NA,15,TRBV6-1,TRBJ1-5,once,TGTGCCAGCAGTGAAGAGGTGGAGAGCTTGCAGCCCCAGCATTTT,CASSEEVESLQPQHF
TRBD1,15,TRBV2,TRBJ1-2,NA,TGTGCCAGCAGTGAAGAGGGGACAGCTAACTATGGCTACACCTTC,CASSEEGTANYGYTF
NA,16,TRBV9,TRBJ1-2,NA,TGTGCCAGCAGCGCCGACCAGGGGAGGGGCCACTATGGCTACACCTTC,CASSADQGRGHYGYTF
NA,14,TRBV2,TRBJ2-5,NA,TGTGCCAGCAGTGCTCATGGACTGAGAGAGACCCAGTACTTC,CASSAHGLRETQYF
TRBD1,14,TRBV7-2,TRBJ1-2,NA,TGTGCCAGCAGCCCTAGCCAGGGGGCGCGGGGCTACACCTTC,CASSPSQGARGYTF
NA,15,TRBV10-3,TRBJ1-1,NA,TGTGCCATCAGGATAGCGGTAGGGACCGGCACTGAAGCTTTCTTT,CAIRIAVGTGTEAFF
NA,13,TRBV10-2,TRBJ2-1,NA,TGCGCCAGCAGTGAGTCGAGAAACAATGAGCAGTTCTTC,CASSESRNNEQFF
TRBD2,15,TRBV13,TRBJ2-2,NA,TGTGCCAGCAGCAAAGGTAGCGGGAGTACCGGGGAGCTGTTTTTT,CASSKGSGSTGELFF
TRBD2,14,TRBV3-1/TRBV3-2,TRBJ2-7,NA,TGTGCCAGCAGCCAAAGGACTAGCTTGGGGGAGCAGTACTTC,CASSQRTSLGEQYF
TRBD1,12,TRBV28,TRBJ1-2,NA,TGTGCCAGCAGTTTATTAGACAGGGCGGCCACCTTC,CASSLLDRAATF
TRBD2,15,TRBV5-1,TRBJ2-1,NA,TGCGCCAGCAGAGAGGGCGGGAGTGCCTACAATGAGCAGTTCTTC,CASREGGSAYNEQFF
TRBD1,13,TRBV7-9,TRBJ1-3,NA,TGTGCCAGCAGCTCACGACAGGGGTACACCATATATTTT,CASSSRQGYTIYF
NA,15,TRBV18,TRBJ1-5,NA,TGTGCCTGCTCACCAGACTGGGGAGGCAATCAGCCCCAGCATTTT,CACSPDWGGNQPQHF
NA,13,TRBV13,TRBJ1-1,NA,TGTGCCAGCAGCCGTAGCATGAACACTGAAGCTTTCTTT,CASSRSMNTEAFF